The source of this T cell receptor beta chain is a study of blood T cell repertoires in COVID-19. As for the study in general: Italy, Spain and the United States were the sources of the convalescent and acute COVID-19 samples. T cells, B-cell-depleted T cells, or PBMCs supplied cDNA or gDNA.

CDR3 length: 16 residues. Germline lookup yields CDR1 SGHTA and CDR2 FQGNSA. V trimming: 1 base; J trimming: 12 bases; junction bases outside the gene matches: 11. Authors' data handling: Reference gene primer amplification gave estimated nucleated cell counts. Libraries were prepared by immunoSEQ multiplex PCR; TCRdb keeps only in-frame clonotypes and omits some of them. The DNA gave D and trimming, while V, J and clone size come from that table. This repertoire shows over 10,000 clones, 80% to 90% found once; its top ten account for 29%. The chain has TRBV7-2 and TRBJ2-1, with 11 bases that match TRBD2. The TCR was taken from a human donor in a cohort sampled during active COVID-19. Sequencing used peripheral blood. The CDR3 DNA reads TGTGCCAGCAGCTTAGTTTTGGCAGCGGGGACTAGCGGGCAGTTCTTC. It specifies CASSLVLAAGTSGQFF.